This TCR beta chain emerged from a study of human T cells and chemical hapten exposure. Study summary: The patients were mostly female; they had alopecia areata, totalis or universalis. The study's findings and limits: Healthy individuals' immune responses may differ from those of donors, who had alopecia.

The CDR3 extends over 15 residues, inclusive of both ends. From germline, CDR1 is MDHEN and CDR2 SYDVKM. The sample holds many counts of this clonotype. Its antigen remains unknown. The limits of the CDR3 on the DNA are not certain, so only TCRdb's listed CDR3 is given. Time point defined: patch test 3, about 24 weeks after DPC sensitization. Treatment of the sample: therapeutic diphenylcyclopropenone sensitization with weekly scalp DPC. Library preparation tagged each individual cDNA molecule with a unique molecular identifier. MiXCR, applied by TCRdb to the RACE reads, yields one record per CDR3 protein. The sample consists of about 71,000 distinct CDR3 sequences, approximately 12% of them appearing once.

The genes are TRBV28 and TRBJ1-3; the DNA was not compared with TRBD1, the D call given in the table. The sample in question was whole blood, obtained in connection with sensitization to the hapten diphenylcyclopropenone (DPC). This sequence originates from a woman aged 45-65 years with alopecia areata. Some clones in this sample may be carry-over from other donors' samples. The CDR3 protein is CASSTSDREGNTIYF.